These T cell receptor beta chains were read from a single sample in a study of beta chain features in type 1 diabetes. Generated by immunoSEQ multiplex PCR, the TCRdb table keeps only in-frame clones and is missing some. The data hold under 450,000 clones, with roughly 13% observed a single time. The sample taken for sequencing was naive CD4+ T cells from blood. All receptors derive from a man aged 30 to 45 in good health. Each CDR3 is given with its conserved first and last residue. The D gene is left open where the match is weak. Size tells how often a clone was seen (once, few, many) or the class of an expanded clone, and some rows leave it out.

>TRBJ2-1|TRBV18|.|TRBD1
CASSRQGREQFF
TGTGCCAGCTCAAGACAGGGTCGAGAGCAGTTCTTC
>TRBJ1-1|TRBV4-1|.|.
CASNHPPGMNTEAFF
TGCGCCAGCAATCACCCTCCGGGTATGAACACTGAAGCTTTCTTT
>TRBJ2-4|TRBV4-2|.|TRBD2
CASSQERLASISNIQYF
TGTGCCAGCAGCCAAGAACGACTAGCTTCCATAAGCAACATTCAGTACTTC
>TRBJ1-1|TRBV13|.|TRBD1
CASSFRQGGVNTEAFF
TGTGCCAGCAGCTTCAGACAGGGAGGGGTGAACACTGAAGCTTTCTTT
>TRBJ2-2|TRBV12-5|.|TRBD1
CASGQGQGSAGELFF
TGTGCTAGTGGCCAAGGACAGGGAAGCGCCGGGGAGCTGTTTTTT
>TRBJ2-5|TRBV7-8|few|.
CASSFWATQETQYF
TGTGCCAGCAGCTTTTGGGCTACACAAGAGACCCAGTACTTC
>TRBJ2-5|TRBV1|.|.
CTSTQARTETQYF
TGCACCAGCACCCAAGCGAGAACAGAGACCCAGTACTTC
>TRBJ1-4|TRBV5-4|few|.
CASSSSGEKLFF
TGTGCCAGCAGCTCTTCGGGCGAAAAACTGTTTTTT
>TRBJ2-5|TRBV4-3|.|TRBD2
CASSQDRTSGETQYF
TGCGCCAGCAGCCAAGATCGGACTAGCGGGGAGACCCAGTACTTC
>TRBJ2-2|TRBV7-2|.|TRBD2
CASRSGTSGNTGELFF
TGTGCCAGCAGGTCCGGGACTAGCGGGAACACCGGGGAGCTGTTTTTT
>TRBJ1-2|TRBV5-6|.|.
CASSLNREGYTF
TGTGCCAGCAGCTTGAACAGGGAAGGCTACACCTTC
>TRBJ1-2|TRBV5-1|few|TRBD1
CASSLGQGSYGYTF
TGCGCCAGCAGCTTGGGACAGGGAAGCTATGGCTACACCTTC
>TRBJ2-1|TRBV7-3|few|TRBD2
CASSSRTSGIVHNEQFF
TGTGCCAGCAGCTCTAGGACTAGCGGGATCGTCCACAATGAGCAGTTCTTC
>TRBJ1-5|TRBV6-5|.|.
CASTRSRYSNQPQHF
TGTGCCAGCACCAGATCTAGGTATAGCAATCAGCCCCAGCATTTT
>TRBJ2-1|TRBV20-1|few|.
CSARDQRTMFF
TGCAGTGCTAGAGATCAAAGGACGATGTTCTTC
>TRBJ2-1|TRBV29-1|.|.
CSVPTSIGEQFF
TGCAGCGTTCCAACTAGTATAGGTGAGCAGTTCTTC
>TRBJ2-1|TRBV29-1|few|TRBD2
CSGGLAGNNEQFF
TGCAGCGGGGGACTAGCGGGAAATAATGAGCAGTTCTTC
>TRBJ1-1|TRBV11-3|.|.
CASRRSLNTEAFF
TGTGCCAGCAGAAGGTCATTGAACACTGAAGCTTTCTTT
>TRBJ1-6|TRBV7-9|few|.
CASTPPGVSSPLHF
TGTGCCAGCACCCCTCCGGGGGTTAGCTCACCCCTCCACTTT
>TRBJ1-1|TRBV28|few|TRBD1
CASSETQGIAFF
TGTGCCAGCAGCGAGACACAGGGGATAGCTTTCTTT
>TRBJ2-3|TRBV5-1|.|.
CASSSGGASDTQYF
TGCGCCAGCAGCTCAGGAGGGGCATCAGATACGCAGTATTTT
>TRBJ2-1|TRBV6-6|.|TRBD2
CASRMGAGGSYNEQFF
TGTGCCAGCAGAATGGGGGCGGGAGGGTCCTACAATGAGCAGTTCTTC
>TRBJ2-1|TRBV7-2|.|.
CASSLLERESNEQFF
TGTGCCAGCAGCTTACTAGAACGGGAGAGCAATGAGCAGTTCTTC
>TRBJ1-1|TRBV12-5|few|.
CATSPGRRTEAFF
TGTGCTACCTCACCGGGACGGCGCACTGAAGCTTTCTTT
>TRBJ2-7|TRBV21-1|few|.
CASSKPLDRGRLYEQYF
TGTGCCAGCAGCAAACCCCTTGACAGGGGGAGACTCTACGAGCAGTACTTC
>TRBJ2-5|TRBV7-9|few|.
CASSSSSVGGAETQYF
TGTGCCAGCAGCTCCAGCAGTGTGGGGGGCGCCGAGACCCAGTACTTC
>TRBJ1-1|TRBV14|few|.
CASSQGVQQTAFF
TGTGCCAGCAGCCAAGGGGTCCAGCAGACAGCTTTCTTT
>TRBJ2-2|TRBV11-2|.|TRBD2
CASRAAPGRYTGELFF
TGTGCCAGCAGAGCAGCCCCCGGGAGGTACACCGGGGAGCTGTTTTTT
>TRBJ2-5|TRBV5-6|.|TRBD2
CASSSPLAGGSPRETQYF
TGTGCCAGCAGCTCCCCACTAGCGGGGGGTTCTCCGAGAGAGACCCAGTACTTC
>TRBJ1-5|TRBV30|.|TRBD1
CAWSRTGQNQPQHF
TGTGCCTGGAGCCGGACAGGGCAAAATCAGCCCCAGCATTTT
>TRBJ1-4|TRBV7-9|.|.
CASSLGTGLNEKLFF
TGTGCCAGCAGCTTAGGTACAGGCTTGAATGAAAAACTGTTTTTT
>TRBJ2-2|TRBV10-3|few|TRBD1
CAISEPQGSNTGELFF
TGTGCCATCAGTGAGCCACAGGGGTCGAACACCGGGGAGCTGTTTTTT
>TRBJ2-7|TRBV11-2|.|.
CASSLDQLYSYEQYF
TGTGCCAGCAGCTTAGATCAACTCTACTCCTACGAGCAGTACTTC